This T cell receptor beta chain was identified during a study of CD8+ T cells in alopecia areata. The germline gives CDR1 MDHEN, CDR2 SYDVKM. Trimming left V 6 bases short and J 2 bases short, with 7 bases between. The CDR3 covers 12 residues. Remarks on this clone: No antigen is known for it.

After isolation, RNA underwent reverse transcription to generate cDNA as the sequencing template. TCRdb's copy holds only in-frame clones and misses some; the assay was immunoSEQ multiplex PCR. Of 100,000 to 150,000 clones listed, approximately 57% are singletons. The study's findings and limits: The presence of one nonresponder keeps the tie between baseline CD8+ expansion and response uncertain. Although TCR sharing was seen in mice, sharing across patients was less clear, possibly for HLA-related reasons. In scalp and blood during tofacitinib, many expanded lesional clones persisted.

Regarding treatment: oral pan-JAK inhibitor, 5-10 mg twice daily. As part of sample collection, lesional scalp punch biopsies and peripheral blood were taken from alopecia areata patients. The V gene is TRBV28, the J gene TRBJ1-2; D is unresolved. The origin of this receptor is a human donor with alopecia areata. The sample in question was CD4+ T cells sorted from blood, obtained at week 4, from a patient treated with tofacitinib. CDR3 loop: CASRPPNYGYTF. CDR3 in DNA: TGTGCCAGCAGGCCGCCGAACTATGGCTACACCTTC.